The T cell receptor beta chain described here comes from a study of response to subunit inactivated influenza vaccine. Findings and limits, study-wide: Each seasonal influenza vaccination, the authors suggested, recruits few new T cells.

MiXCR was run by TCRdb on the RT-PCR reads, yielding one entry per CDR3 protein. This table holds hundreds of thousands of distinct CDR3 sequences, 15% to 19% found once. This clonotype was seen many times. What it binds is unknown. The origin of this receptor is a middle-aged man who received an inactivated influenza vaccine. The sequenced sample was PBMCs from blood, obtained about 11 days after vaccination.

CDR3 nucleotide sequence: TGTGCCAGCAGCCAAGATCGACAGGGGTTAGCCAAAAACATTCAGTACTTC. Translating it yields CASSQDRQGLAKNIQYF. The V and J genes are TRBV4-2 and TRBJ2-4; 8 nucleotides agree with TRBD1. This CDR3 region has 17 residues. CDR1 is LGHNA and CDR2 is YNFKEQ in the germline V gene. V gave up 0 bases and J gave up 0 bases; unmatched junction bases: 4.